Given below is one TCR beta chain in context. Its antigen is as yet unknown. The record originates from a study of shared clonotypes between healthy human individuals. Trimming at V came to 1 base and at J to 4 bases, leaving 7 bases not matched to a gene. CDR3 length equals 16 residues. Per germline, CDR1 LGHNA and CDR2 YSLEER. CD45RO negativity and positive selection for CCR7 defined naive CD8 cells, a population that excluded terminally differentiated effector memory CD45RA+ cells. Study-wide findings and caveats: Among donors, sharing of clonotypes was expected to be affected by sequencing depth.

Assay execution proceeded at the deep level. Here immunoSEQ multiplex PCR was the method, and the copy in TCRdb shows in-frame clones only, minus some. The sample lists about 1,900,000 clones, roughly 95% occurring once. This clonotype was sampled from a man younger than 30 in good health. What was sequenced was naive CD8+ T cells sorted from blood. The J gene is TRBJ2-5, the V gene TRBV4-3; TRBD1 matches 9 bases. This chain's CDR3 is CASSQGLTGGRETQYF. In DNA form, the CDR3 reads TGCGCCAGCAGCCAAGGCCTTACAGGGGGCAGAGAGACCCAGTACTTC.